What follows are 24 T cell receptor beta chains derived from one specimen sequenced in a study of radiotherapy plus CTLA-4 blockade in lung cancer. Assay used: immunoSEQ multiplex PCR; TCRdb lists only in-frame clones, some missing. The sample shows around 120,000 clones, roughly 74% of them seen only once. This specimen was peripheral blood, taken from a patient treated with radiotherapy plus ipilimumab. The receptor source for this set is a human donor with non-small cell lung cancer who had a partial response to radiotherapy plus ipilimumab.

The chain has TRBV5-6 and TRBJ2-2, with no clear D. Trimming stripped 5 bases from V and 8 bases from J, with 10 bases between. Germline CDR1 and CDR2: SGHDT and YYEEEE. The CDR3 totals 12 residues. CDR3 in DNA: TGTGCCAGCAGTATTACCAGAGGGGAGCTGTTTTTT. This translates into CASSITRGELFF.

The CDR3 sequence: CASSQQGAGAFF. The CDR3 DNA reads TGTGCCAGCAGTCAACAGGGGGCTGGAGCTTTCTTT. The chain carries TRBV6-5 and TRBJ1-1; 9 positions agree with TRBD1. Germline CDR1 and CDR2: MNHEY and SVGAGI. The CDR3 consists of 12 residues. V lost 5 bases, J lost 10 bases, and 5 bases stayed unmatched.

V is TRBV15 and J is TRBJ1-5; D call uncertain. Trimming stripped 0 bases from V and 10 bases from J, with 16 bases between. The CDR3 runs to 15 residues. Germline CDR1 is LNHNV and CDR2 is YYDKDF (reference sequence). CDR3 loop: CATSRDSSLFQPQHF. The CDR3 nucleotides read TGTGCCACCAGCAGAGATTCGAGTTTATTCCAACCCCAGCATTTT.

J is TRBJ2-7 and V is TRBV5-4, with D perhaps TRBD1 (6 bases). This CDR3 is built from 15 residues. CDR1 and CDR2 (germline): SGHNT, YYREEE (reference sequence). V lost 3 bases, J lost 3 bases, and 16 bases lay in between. This chain's CDR3 is CASSSNRGKGYEQYV. DNA of the CDR3: TGTGCCAGCAGCTCAAATAGGGGGAAGGGCTACGAGCAGTACGTC.

This clone was detected only a few times. The V and J genes are TRBV6-1 and TRBJ2-4; D may be TRBD1 (5 bases). Looked up from germline, CDR1 is MNHNS and CDR2 is SASEGT. The CDR3 loop spans 12 amino acids. The V and J ends lost 3 bases and 5 bases respectively, with 5 bases between them. CDR3 in amino acids: CASSDRENIQYF. As DNA, the CDR3 is TGTGCCAGCAGTGACAGGGAAAACATTCAGTACTTC.

A word on this clone: Other DNA variants within this sample encode the same CDR3. The genes are TRBV14 and TRBJ1-4; 7 bases match TRBD1. With V trimmed by 4 bases and J by 7 bases, 12 bases remained unmatched. CDR3 length: 16 residues. Germline CDR1 SGHDN, CDR2 FVKESK. The CDR3 spells CASSPPGDRASEKLFF. CDR3 nucleotides: TGTGCCAGCAGCCCTCCCGGTGACAGGGCAAGTGAAAAACTGTTTTTT.

The chain joins TRBV4-3 to TRBJ1-4, with D possibly TRBD1 on 5 matching bases. V was trimmed by 0 bases and J by 5 bases, leaving 7 bases between them. Germline V lookup: CDR1 LGHNA, CDR2 YSLEER. The CDR3 sequence is 14 residues long. The CDR3 loop reads CASSQEWGNEKLFF. The CDR3 DNA reads as TGCGCCAGCAGCCAAGAATGGGGCAATGAAAAACTGTTTTTT.

The chain employs TRBV5-5 and TRBJ2-4; 9 positions match TRBD1. This CDR3 has 17 amino acids. Germline trimming cut 4 bases from V and 2 bases from J; bases unmatched to any gene: 10. Germline V gene data show CDR1 as SGHKS and CDR2 as YYEKEE (reference sequence). CDR3 protein: CASSAITGGLSKNIQYF. CDR3 in DNA: TGTGCCAGCAGCGCGATTACAGGGGGCCTGTCCAAAAACATTCAGTACTTC.

The chain employs TRBV15 and TRBJ2-1; 10 bases line up with TRBD2. Germline lookup yields CDR1 LNHNV and CDR2 YYDKDF (reference sequence). The CDR3 consists of 14 residues. The trim removed 7 bases at V and 6 bases at J, leaving 6 bases unmatched. The CDR3 bases are TGTGCCACCAATGGGCTAGCGGGAGCCAATGAGCAGTTCTTC. Protein product: CATNGLAGANEQFF.

The chain links TRBV19 to TRBJ1-6; 10 bases map to TRBD1. Germline V gives CDR1 LNHDA, CDR2 SQIVND (reference sequence). The CDR3 runs to 16 residues. V was pared by 6 bases and J by 7 bases, with 9 bases of the junction left unmatched. The CDR3 loop reads CASSSPGTGANSPLHF. Here the CDR3 DNA reads TGTGCCAGTAGCAGTCCCGGGACAGGGGCGAATTCACCCCTCCACTTT.

The V gene is TRBV28, the J gene TRBJ1-4; no definite D call. V was pared by 3 bases and J by 5 bases, with 4 bases between. The CDR3 has 12 residues. Germline values: CDR1 MDHEN, CDR2 SYDVKM. CDR3 sequence reads: CASSLLNEKLFF. CDR3 in DNA: TGTGCCAGCAGTTTGTTAAATGAAAAACTGTTTTTT.

This sequence joins TRBV12-2 and TRBJ2-5; the table's D call, TRBD1, has no DNA check behind it. The J call may be wrong; the DNA end is better matched by TRBJ2-7. TRBV12-2 is noted as a pseudogene. The CDR3 is 14 amino acids. CDR3 sequence: CASRSRGQGYEQYF. The CDR3 DNA is TGTGCAAGTCGCTCTAGGGGACAGGGCTACGAGCAGTACTTC.

As regards this clone: Other DNA sequences from this sample encode an identical CDR3 as well. The chain links TRBV30 to TRBJ1-2; D unresolved. Germline V lookup: CDR1 GTSNPN, CDR2 SVGIG (reference sequence). V was trimmed by 0 bases and J by 5 bases, leaving 7 bases between them. The CDR3 spans 12 residues. The CDR3 nucleotides read TGTGCCTGGAGTGTTGGCGGGTATGGCTACACCTTC. The encoded protein is CAWSVGGYGYTF. The full variable domain, rest sourced from reference TRBV30 and TRBJ1-2, is SQTIHQWPATLVQPVGSPLSLECTVEGTSNPNLYWYRQAAGRGLQLLFYSVGIGQISSEVPQNLSASRPQDRQFILSSKKLLLSDSGFYLCAWSVGGYGYTFGSGTRLTVV.

The chain links TRBV25-1 to TRBJ2-2; D not resolved. CDR1 and CDR2 (germline): MGHDK, SYGVNS. The V end was cut by 8 bases, the J end by 7 bases, with 11 bases between. This CDR3 is 12 amino acids long. CDR3 nucleotides: TGTGCCAGCGCAACTGAGGTCGGGGAGCTGTTTTTT. This codes for CASATEVGELFF.

The count of this clone is one. The V gene is TRBV4-2, the J gene TRBJ2-2; 9 bases match TRBD2. Trimming cost V 4 bases and J 2 bases; bases outside gene matches: 5. Germline V gene sequence: CDR1 LGHNA, CDR2 YNFKEQ. The CDR3 runs 16 residues. The chain's CDR3 is CASSPPSGINTGELFF. CDR3 bases: TGTGCCAGCAGCCCACCTAGCGGGATAAACACCGGGGAGCTGTTTTTT.

The sample holds a few counts of this clone. V and J are TRBV4-2 and TRBJ2-1, with 8 positions matching TRBD2. There are 16 residues in the CDR3. In germline, CDR1 is LGHNA, CDR2 YNFKEQ. V lost 7 bases to trimming and J lost 3 bases; unmatched junction nucleotides: 11. CDR3 DNA: TGTGCCAGCACCCTATTGATGAGCGGGAGCTACAATGAGCAGTTCTTC. This sequence encodes CASTLLMSGSYNEQFF.

Regarding this clone: Sequence at one end of the junction differs from germline and may be a read error. The chain combines TRBV2 with TRBJ2-7, with TRBD2 matching 9 bases. CDR3 length: 14 amino acids. Germline loops: CDR1 SNHLY, CDR2 FYNNEI. CDR3 sequence reads: CASSEAAGGPIIHF. The CDR3 DNA is TGTGCCAGCAGTGAAGCGGCGGGAGGGCCAATAATTCATTTC.

The genes are TRBV19 and TRBJ2-1; 10 bases are a match to TRBD2. The J segment lost 7 bases and the V segment lost 5 bases, leaving 11 bases of the junction unmatched. The CDR3 has 16 residues. CDR1 and CDR2 from the germline V gene are LNHDA and SQIVND (reference sequence). The CDR3 DNA reads as TGTGCCAGTAGTCCCGAAAGGAGCGGGAGGGGGAATGAGCAGTTCTTC. Its translation is CASSPERSGRGNEQFF.

The V and J genes are TRBV5-6 and TRBJ1-2; D is perhaps TRBD1 (5 bases). The CDR3 contains 15 residues. Looked up from germline, CDR1 is SGHDT and CDR2 is YYEEEE. V gave up 2 bases and J gave up 3 bases, with 14 bases separating them. CDR3 amino acids: CASSLSWTNYYGYTF. CDR3 nucleotides: TGTGCCAGCAGCTTATCATGGACAAACTACTATGGCTACACCTTC.

This clone was seen a handful of times. The gene calls are TRBV7-2 and TRBJ2-7; tentative D call: TRBD1 (5 bases). Trimming cost V 1 base and J 6 bases, with 16 bases left between them. The CDR3 totals 15 residues. CDR1 SGHTA and CDR2 FQGNSA come from the germline V gene. The CDR3, as DNA: TGTGCCAGCAGCTTAGGGGCAGGGTCTTCCCGCGAGCAGTACGTC. It codes for CASSLGAGSSREQYV.

This chain links TRBV19 with TRBJ1-5; 7 nucleotides line up with TRBD1. Trimming took 7 bases from V and 1 from J; bases not matched to a gene: 1. Germline CDR1 LNHDA, CDR2 SQIVND (reference sequence). The CDR3 is 13 amino acids. The CDR3: CASTGQSNQPQHF. The DNA for the CDR3 is TGTGCCAGTACGGGACAGAGCAATCAGCCCCAGCATTTT.

The rearrangement links TRBV7-6 to TRBJ2-2, with D hard to call. CDR1 is SGHVS and CDR2 is FNYEAQ in the germline V gene. This CDR3 region has 15 residues. V was clipped by 1 base and J by 4 bases, with 10 bases between them. CDR3 loop: CASSLVDRVTGELFF. The CDR3 nucleotides are TGTGCCAGCAGCTTAGTCGACCGGGTCACCGGGGAGCTGTTTTTT.

V is TRBV4-2 and J is TRBJ1-4; D call uncertain. The length of the CDR3 is 13 residues. The germline V gene has CDR1 LGHNA and CDR2 YNFKEQ. V lost 4 bases to trimming and J lost 4 bases, with 7 bases between them. The CDR3 protein is CASSRPSNEKLFF. CDR3 DNA: TGTGCCAGCAGCCGCCCCAGTAATGAAAAACTGTTTTTT.

This clone was picked up a small number of times. The V and J genes are TRBV15 and TRBJ2-5; D uncertain. There are 15 residues in the CDR3. The germline CDR1 and CDR2 sequences are LNHNV and YYDKDF (reference sequence). V shed 0 bases and J shed 2 bases, with 10 bases lying between them. In DNA, the CDR3 is TGTGCCACCAGCAGAGATCCCCAGGCTCAAGAGACCCAGTACTTC. Its translation is CATSRDPQAQETQYF.